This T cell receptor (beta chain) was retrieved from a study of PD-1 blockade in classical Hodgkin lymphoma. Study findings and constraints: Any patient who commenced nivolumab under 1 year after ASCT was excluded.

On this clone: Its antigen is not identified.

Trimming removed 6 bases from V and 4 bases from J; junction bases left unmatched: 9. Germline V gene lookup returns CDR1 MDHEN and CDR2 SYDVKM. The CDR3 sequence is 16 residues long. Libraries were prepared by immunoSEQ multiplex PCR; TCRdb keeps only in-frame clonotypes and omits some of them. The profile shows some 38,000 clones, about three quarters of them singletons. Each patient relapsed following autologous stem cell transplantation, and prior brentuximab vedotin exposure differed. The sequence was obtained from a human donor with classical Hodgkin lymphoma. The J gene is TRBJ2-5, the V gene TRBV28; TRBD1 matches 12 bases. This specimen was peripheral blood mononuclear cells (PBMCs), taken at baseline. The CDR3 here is CASSPRDRGRLETQYF. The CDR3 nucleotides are TGTGCCAGCAGCCCCCGGGACAGGGGGCGCTTAGAGACCCAGTACTTC.